This TCR beta chain was sequenced during a study of T cells in Graves' hyperthyroidism and ophthalmopathy. The CDR3 has 17 residues. Germline-derived CDR1 and CDR2 are SGHNT and YENEEA. Trimming left V 3 bases short and J 4 bases short, with 21 bases between. This clonotype was seen repeatedly, ten times or more. Amplified regions were TCR beta CDR3 sequences from RNA transcripts. First-round RT-PCR of the TCR CDR3 relied on the HTBI primer set. TCRdb ran MiXCR on the multiplex PCR reads and lists one entry per CDR3 protein. The sample has 600,000 to 700,000 distinct CDR3 sequences, approximately 15% seen once.

This TCR derives from a woman aged 40-49 years with Graves' ophthalmopathy. The V gene is TRBV11-3, the J gene TRBJ1-2; possible D gene TRBD1, 6 bases. The sample comprised blood. Here the CDR3 DNA reads TGTGCCAGCAGCTTGGGGTACGGGGGGCTTGGTAGCTATGGCTACACCTTC. This encodes CASSLGYGGLGSYGYTF.